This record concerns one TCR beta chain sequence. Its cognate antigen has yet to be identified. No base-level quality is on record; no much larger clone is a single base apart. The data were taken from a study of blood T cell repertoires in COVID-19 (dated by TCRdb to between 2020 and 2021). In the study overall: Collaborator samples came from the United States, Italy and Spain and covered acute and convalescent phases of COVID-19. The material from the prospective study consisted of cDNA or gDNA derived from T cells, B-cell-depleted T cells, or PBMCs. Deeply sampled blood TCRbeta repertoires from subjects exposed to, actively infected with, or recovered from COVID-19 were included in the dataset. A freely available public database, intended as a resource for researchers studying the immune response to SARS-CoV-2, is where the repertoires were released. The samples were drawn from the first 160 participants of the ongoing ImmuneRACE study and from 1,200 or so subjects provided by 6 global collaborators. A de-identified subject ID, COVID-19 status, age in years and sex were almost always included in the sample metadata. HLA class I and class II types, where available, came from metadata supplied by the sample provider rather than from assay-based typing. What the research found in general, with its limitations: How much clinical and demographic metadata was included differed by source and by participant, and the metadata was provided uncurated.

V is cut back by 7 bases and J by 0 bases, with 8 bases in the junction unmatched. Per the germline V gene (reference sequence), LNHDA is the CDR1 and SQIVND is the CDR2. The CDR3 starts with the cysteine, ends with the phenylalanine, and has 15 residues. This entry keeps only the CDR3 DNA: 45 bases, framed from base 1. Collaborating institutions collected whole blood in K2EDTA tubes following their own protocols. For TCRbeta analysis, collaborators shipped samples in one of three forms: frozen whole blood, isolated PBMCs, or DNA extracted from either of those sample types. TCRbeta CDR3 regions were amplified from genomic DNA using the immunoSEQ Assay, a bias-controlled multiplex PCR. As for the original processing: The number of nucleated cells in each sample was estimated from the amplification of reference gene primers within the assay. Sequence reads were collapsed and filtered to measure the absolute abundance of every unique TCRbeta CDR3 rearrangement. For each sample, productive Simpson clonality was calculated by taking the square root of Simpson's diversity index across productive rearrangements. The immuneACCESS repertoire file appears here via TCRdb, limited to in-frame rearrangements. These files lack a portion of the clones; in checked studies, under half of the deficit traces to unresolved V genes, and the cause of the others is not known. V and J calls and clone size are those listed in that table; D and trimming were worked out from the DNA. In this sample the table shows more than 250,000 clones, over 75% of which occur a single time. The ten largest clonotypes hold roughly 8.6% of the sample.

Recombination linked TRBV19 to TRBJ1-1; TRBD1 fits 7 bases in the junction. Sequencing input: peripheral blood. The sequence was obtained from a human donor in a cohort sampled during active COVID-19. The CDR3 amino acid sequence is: CASINGGQLNTEAFF. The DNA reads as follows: TGTGCCAGTATAAATGGGGGACAGTTGAACACTGAAGCTTTCTTT.